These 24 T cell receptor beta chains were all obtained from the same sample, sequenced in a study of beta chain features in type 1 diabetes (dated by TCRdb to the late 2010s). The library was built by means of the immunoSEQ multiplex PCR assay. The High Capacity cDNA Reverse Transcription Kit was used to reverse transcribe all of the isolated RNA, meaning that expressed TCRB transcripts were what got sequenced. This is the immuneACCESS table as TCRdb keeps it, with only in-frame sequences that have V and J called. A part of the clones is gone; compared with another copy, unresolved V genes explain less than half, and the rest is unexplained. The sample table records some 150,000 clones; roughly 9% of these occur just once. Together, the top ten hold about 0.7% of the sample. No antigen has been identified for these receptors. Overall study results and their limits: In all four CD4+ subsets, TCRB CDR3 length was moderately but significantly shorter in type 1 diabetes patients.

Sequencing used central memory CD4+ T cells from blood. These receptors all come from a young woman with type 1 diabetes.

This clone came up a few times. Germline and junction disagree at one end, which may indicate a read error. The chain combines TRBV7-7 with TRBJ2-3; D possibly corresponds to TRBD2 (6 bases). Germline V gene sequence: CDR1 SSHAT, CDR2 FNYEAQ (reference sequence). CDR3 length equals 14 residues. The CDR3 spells CASSFGTDTDTQYF. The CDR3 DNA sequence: TGTGCTAGCAGCTTCGGGACTGACACAGATACGCAGTATTTT.

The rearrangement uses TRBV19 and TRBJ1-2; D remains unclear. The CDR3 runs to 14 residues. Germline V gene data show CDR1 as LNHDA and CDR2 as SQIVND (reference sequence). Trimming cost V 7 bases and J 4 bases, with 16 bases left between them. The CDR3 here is CASNSMEAPYGYTF. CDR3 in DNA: TGTGCCAGTAACTCGATGGAGGCACCCTATGGCTACACCTTC.

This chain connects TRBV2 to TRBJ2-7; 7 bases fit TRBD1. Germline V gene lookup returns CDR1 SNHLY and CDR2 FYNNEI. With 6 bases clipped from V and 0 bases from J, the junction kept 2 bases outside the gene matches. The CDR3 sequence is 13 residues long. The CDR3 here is CASRGTASYEQYF. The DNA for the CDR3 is TGTGCCAGCAGGGGGACAGCCTCCTACGAGCAGTACTTC.

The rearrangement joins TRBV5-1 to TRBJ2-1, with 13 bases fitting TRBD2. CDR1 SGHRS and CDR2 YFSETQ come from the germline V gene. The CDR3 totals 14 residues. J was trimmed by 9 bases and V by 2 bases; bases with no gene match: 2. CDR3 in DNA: TGCGCCAGCAGCTTTACTAGCGGGAGGGGTGAGCAGTTCTTC. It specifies CASSFTSGRGEQFF.

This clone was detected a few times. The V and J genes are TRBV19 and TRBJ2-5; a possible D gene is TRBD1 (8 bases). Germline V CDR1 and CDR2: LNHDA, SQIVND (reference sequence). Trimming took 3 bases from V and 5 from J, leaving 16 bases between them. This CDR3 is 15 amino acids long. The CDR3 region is CASSIAAQGGETQYF. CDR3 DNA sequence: TGTGCCAGTAGTATTGCGGCACAGGGGGGGGAGACCCAGTACTTC. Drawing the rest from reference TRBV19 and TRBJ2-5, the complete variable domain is DGGITQSPKYLFRKEGQNVTLSCEQNLNHDAMYWYRQDPGQGLRLIYYSQIVNDFQKGDIAEGYSVSREKKESFPLTVTSAQKNPTAFYLCASSIAAQGGETQYFGPGTRLLVL.

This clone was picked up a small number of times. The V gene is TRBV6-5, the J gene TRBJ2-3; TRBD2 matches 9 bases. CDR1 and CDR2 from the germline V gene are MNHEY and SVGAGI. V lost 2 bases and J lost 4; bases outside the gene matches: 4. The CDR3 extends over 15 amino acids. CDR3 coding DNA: TGTGCCAGCAGTTACAAGGCGGGAGGGCCAGATACGCAGTATTTT. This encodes CASSYKAGGPDTQYF.

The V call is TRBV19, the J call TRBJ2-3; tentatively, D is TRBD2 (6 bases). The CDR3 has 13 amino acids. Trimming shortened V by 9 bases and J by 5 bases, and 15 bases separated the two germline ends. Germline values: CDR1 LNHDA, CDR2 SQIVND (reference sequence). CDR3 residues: CASGERAEDTQYF. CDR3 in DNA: TGTGCCAGCGGCGAGCGGGCGGAAGATACGCAGTATTTT.

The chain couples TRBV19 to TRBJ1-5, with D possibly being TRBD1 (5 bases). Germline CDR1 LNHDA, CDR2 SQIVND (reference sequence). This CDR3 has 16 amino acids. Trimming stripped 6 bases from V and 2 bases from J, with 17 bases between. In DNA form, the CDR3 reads TGTGCCAGTAGGGTGCGGGGGTTTGGGGGCAATCAGCCCCAGCATTTT. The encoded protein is CASRVRGFGGNQPQHF.

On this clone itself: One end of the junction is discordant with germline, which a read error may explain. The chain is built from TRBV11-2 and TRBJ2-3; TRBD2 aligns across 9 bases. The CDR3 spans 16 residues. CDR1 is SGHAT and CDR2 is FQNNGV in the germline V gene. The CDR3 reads CASSLNPGTSRDTQYF. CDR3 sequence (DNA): TGTGCCAGCAGCTTGAACCCCGGGACTAGCAGAGATACGCAGTATTTT. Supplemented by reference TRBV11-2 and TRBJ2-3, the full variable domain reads EAGVAQSPRYKIIEKRQSVAFWCNPISGHATLYWYQQILGQGPKLLIQFQNNGVVDDSQLPKDRFSAERLKGVDSTLKIQPAKLEDSAVYLCASSLNPGTSRDTQYFGPGTRLTVL.

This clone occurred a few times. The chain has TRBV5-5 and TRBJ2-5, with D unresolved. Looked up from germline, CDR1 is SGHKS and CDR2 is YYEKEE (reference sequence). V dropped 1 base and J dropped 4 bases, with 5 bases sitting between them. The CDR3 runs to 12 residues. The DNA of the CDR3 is TGTGCCAGCAGCTTGAGAGCAGAGACCCAGTACTTC. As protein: CASSLRAETQYF.

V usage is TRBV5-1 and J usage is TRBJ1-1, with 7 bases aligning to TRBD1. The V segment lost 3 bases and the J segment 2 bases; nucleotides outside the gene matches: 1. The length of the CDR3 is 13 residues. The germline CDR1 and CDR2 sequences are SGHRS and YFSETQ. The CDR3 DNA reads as TGCGCCAGCAGCTGGGACAGCAACACTGAAGCTTTCTTT. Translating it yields CASSWDSNTEAFF.

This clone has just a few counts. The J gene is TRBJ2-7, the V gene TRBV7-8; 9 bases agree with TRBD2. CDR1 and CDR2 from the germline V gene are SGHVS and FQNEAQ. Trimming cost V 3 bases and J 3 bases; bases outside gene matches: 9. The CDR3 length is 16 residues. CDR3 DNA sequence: TGTGCCAGCAGCTTTCGTGCTAGCGGGATAAACTACGAGCAGTACTTC. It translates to CASSFRASGINYEQYF.

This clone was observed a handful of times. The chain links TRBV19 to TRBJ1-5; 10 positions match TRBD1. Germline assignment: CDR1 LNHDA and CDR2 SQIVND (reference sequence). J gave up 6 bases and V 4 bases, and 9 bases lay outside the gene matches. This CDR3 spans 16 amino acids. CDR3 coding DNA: TGTGCCAGTAGTACCCGACAGGGGGCAATTAGTCAGCCCCAGCATTTT. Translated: CASSTRQGAISQPQHF.

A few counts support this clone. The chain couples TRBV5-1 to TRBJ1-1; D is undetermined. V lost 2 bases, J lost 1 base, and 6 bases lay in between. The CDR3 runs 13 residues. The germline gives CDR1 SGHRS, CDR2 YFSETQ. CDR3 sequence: CASSFEGNTEAFF. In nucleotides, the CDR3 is TGCGCCAGCAGCTTCGAGGGGAACACTGAAGCTTTCTTT. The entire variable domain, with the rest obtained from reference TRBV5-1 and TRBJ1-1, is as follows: KAGVTQTPRYLIKTRGQQVTLSCSPISGHRSVSWYQQTPGQGLQFLFEYFSETQRNKGNFPGRFSGRQFSNSRSEMNVSTLELGDSALYLCASSFEGNTEAFFGQGTRLTVV.

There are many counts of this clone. CDR3 loop: CASSLLESYEQYF. DNA for the CDR3: TGCGCCAGCAGCCTCCTAGAGTCCTACGAGCAGTACTTC. The chain links TRBV4-1 to TRBJ2-7; D gene unclear. Germline V gene sequence: CDR1 MGHRA, CDR2 YSYEKL. The CDR3 is 13 residues long. The germline V and J ends were trimmed by 4 bases and 1 base, with 8 bases remaining between them.

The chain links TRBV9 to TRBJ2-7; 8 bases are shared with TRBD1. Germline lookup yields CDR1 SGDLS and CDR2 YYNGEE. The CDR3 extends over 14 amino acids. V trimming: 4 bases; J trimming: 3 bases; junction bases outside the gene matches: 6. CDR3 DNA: TGTGCCAGCAGCACCGGGACAGGATTCTACGAGCAGTACTTC. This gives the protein CASSTGTGFYEQYF.

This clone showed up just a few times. The CDR3 loop reads CASSLAGTSLETQYF. The CDR3 DNA reads TGCGCCAGCAGCTTGGCCGGGACTAGCTTAGAGACCCAGTACTTC. This chain connects TRBV5-1 to TRBJ2-5; 9 positions match TRBD2. CDR1 and CDR2 (germline): SGHRS, YFSETQ. This CDR3 has 15 residues. Trimming took 0 bases from V and 4 from J; bases not matched to a gene: 4.

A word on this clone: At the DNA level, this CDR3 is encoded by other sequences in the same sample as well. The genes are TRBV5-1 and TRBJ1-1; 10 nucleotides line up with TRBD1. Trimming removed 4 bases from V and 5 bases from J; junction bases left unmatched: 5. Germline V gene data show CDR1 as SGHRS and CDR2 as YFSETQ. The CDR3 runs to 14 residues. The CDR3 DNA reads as TGCGCCAGCAGCGTAGGACAGGGGGGGACTGAAGCTTTCTTT. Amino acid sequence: CASSVGQGGTEAFF.

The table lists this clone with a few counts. The CDR3 sequence: CASRGGGWTYEQYF. CDR3 bases: TGCGCCAGCAGGGGAGGGGGATGGACCTACGAGCAGTACTTC. The V and J genes are TRBV5-1 and TRBJ2-7; perhaps TRBD2 as D (7 bases). V was cut by 5 bases and J by 2 bases, with 14 bases left in between. Per the germline V gene, CDR1 is SGHRS and CDR2 is YFSETQ. This CDR3 spans 14 amino acids.

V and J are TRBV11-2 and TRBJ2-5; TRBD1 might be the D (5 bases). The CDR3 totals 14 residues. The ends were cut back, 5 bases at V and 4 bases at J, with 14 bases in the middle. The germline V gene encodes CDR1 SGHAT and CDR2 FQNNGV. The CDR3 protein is CASSKRQGGETQYF. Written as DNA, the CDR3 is TGTGCCAGCAGCAAGAGGCAGGGTGGAGAGACCCAGTACTTC.

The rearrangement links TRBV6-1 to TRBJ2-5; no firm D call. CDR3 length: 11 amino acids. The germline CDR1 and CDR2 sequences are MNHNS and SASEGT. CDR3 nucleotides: TGTGCGTCCGGAGTAGGAGAGACCCAGTACTTC. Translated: CASGVGETQYF.

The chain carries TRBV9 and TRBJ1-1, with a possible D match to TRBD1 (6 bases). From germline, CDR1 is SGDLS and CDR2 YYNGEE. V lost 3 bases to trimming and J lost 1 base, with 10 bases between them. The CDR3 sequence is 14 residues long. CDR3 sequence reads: CASSEGQPNTEAFF. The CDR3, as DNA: TGTGCCAGCAGCGAAGGACAGCCGAACACTGAAGCTTTCTTT.

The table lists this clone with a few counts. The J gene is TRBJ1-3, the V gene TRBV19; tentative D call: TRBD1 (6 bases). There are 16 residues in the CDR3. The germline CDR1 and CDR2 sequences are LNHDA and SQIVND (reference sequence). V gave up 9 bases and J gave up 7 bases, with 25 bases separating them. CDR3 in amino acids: CASRAGTRLSWNTIYF. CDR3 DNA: TGTGCCAGCAGAGCCGGGACACGCTTGTCTTGGAACACCATATATTTT. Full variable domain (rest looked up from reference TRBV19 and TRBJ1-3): DGGITQSPKYLFRKEGQNVTLSCEQNLNHDAMYWYRQDPGQGLRLIYYSQIVNDFQKGDIAEGYSVSREKKESFPLTVTSAQKNPTAFYLCASRAGTRLSWNTIYFGEGSWLTVV.

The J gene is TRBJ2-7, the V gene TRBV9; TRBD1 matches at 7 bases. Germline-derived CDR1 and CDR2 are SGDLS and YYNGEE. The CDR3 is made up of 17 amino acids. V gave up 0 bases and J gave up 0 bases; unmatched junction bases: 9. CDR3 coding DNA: TGTGCCAGCAGCGTAGGCCAACAGGGGATTTACTCCTACGAGCAGTACTTC. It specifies CASSVGQQGIYSYEQYF.